These T cell receptor beta chains were read from a single sample in a study of T-cell reconstitution after alpha-beta-depleted transplantation in children. MiXCR, run by TCRdb on the PCR reads, gives a single entry per CDR3 protein. Found here are hundreds of thousands of distinct CDR3 sequences, roughly 16% of them singletons; the top ten hold around 5.3%. Sequenced material: PBMCs, mostly from graft donor cells, taken 360 days after TCRalphabeta/CD19-depleted stem cell transplant. The source is a male patient younger than 18 who had a stem cell transplant for acute lymphoblastic leukemia, so the T cells may come from the graft donor. The CDR3 runs from the conserved cysteine through the conserved F or W. The D gene is left open where the match is weak. Clone size is not always given. Where it is, it says once, few, many or a class for expanded clones.

cdr3_nt	cdr3_aa	clone_size	v_call	cdr3_length	d_call	j_call
TGTGCCATCAGCCCCTGGACCAGACAGGGGGCCCGTGGGGCCAACGTCCTGACTTTC	CAISPWTRQGARGANVLTF	few	TRBV10-3	19	TRBD1	TRBJ2-6
TGTGCCAGCACCCCGGTCCTAGGACAGGGGTCCTACGAGCAGTACTTC	CASTPVLGQGSYEQYF	NA	TRBV7-9	16	TRBD1	TRBJ2-7
TGTGCCCAGAGGACAGGGGCTGGGACCGGCTGCTATGGCTACACCTTC	CAQRTGAGTGCYGYTF	few	TRBV7-6	16	TRBD1	TRBJ1-2
TGTGCCACCAGCAGATACCTTGGAGTCAATGAGCAGTTCTTC	CATSRYLGVNEQFF	NA	TRBV15	14	NA	TRBJ2-1
TGTGCCACCAAACTCAGGACAGGGCACAATGAGCAGTTCTTC	CATKLRTGHNEQFF	NA	TRBV19	14	TRBD1	TRBJ2-1
TGTGCCAGCAGCTGGACTAGCTCAGCAGATACGCAGTATTTT	CASSWTSSADTQYF	few	TRBV13	14	TRBD2	TRBJ2-3
TGTGCCAGCAGCTTAAGCGCTCGTGGCCTCGGCGGCTACACCTTC	CASSLSARGLGGYTF	NA	TRBV7-3	15	NA	TRBJ1-2
TGTGCCAGCAGTCCCCAAGCGTCTGAAGCTTTCTTT	CASSPQASEAFF	NA	TRBV6-6	12	NA	TRBJ1-1
TGTGCCAGCAGCTTCGAGGTCTTTGATACGCAGTATTTT	CASSFEVFDTQYF	few	TRBV7-3	13	NA	TRBJ2-3
TGCAGCGTTGACTGGGGGATCCAGGAGACCCAGTACTTC	CSVDWGIQETQYF	few	TRBV29-1	13	NA	TRBJ2-5
TGTGCCAGCAGCCAGGTTGGTTTGGCCCTCAGGAACATTCAGTACTTC	CASSQVGLALRNIQYF	NA	TRBV7-9	16	NA	TRBJ2-4
TGTGCCAGCAGCTTAGTCAGGAACTACGAGCAGTACTTC	CASSLVRNYEQYF	many	TRBV7-2	13	NA	TRBJ2-7
TGTGCCAGCAGCGTAGCGGGGACAGGTCATTGGACTGAAGCTTTCTTT	CASSVAGTGHWTEAFF	few	TRBV9	16	TRBD1	TRBJ1-1
TGCGCCAGCAGCTCGCGGACAGCCATTTACACAGATACGCAGTATTTT	CASSSRTAIYTDTQYF	few	TRBV5-1	16	NA	TRBJ2-3
TGTGCCAGCAGCTTGGGGAGGGGGGCCGTTAATTCACCCCTCCACTTT	CASSLGRGAVNSPLHF	NA	TRBV11-3	16	NA	TRBJ1-6
TGTGCCAGCAGTTCGGTGGCGGGAATAGGGGAGACCCAGTACTTC	CASSSVAGIGETQYF	NA	TRBV28	15	NA	TRBJ2-5